The clone carrying this T cell receptor beta chain was picked up one time. These data are taken from a study of OX40 agonist ivuxolimab in advanced cancers. Profiling relied on immunoSEQ multiplex PCR, and the TCRdb table lists in-frame clones only, not all of them. The table shows around 80,000 clones, with 94% occurring only once. Trimming pared 1 base from V and 0 bases from J, leaving 9 bases between. The CDR3 runs 15 residues. Germline V gene sequence: CDR1 SGHAT, CDR2 FQNNGV. Sequencing was performed on CD4+ or CD8+ T cells sorted from blood, taken in a trial of the OX40 agonist ivuxolimab. The receptor was derived from an adult with an advanced solid tumor such as melanoma, head and neck, liver or kidney cancer. This chain connects TRBV11-2 to TRBJ1-1; D is undetermined. In nucleotides, the CDR3 is TGTGCCAGCAGCTTAGGTAGCAGACTGAACACTGAAGCTTTCTTT. Translated, it gives CASSLGSRLNTEAFF.